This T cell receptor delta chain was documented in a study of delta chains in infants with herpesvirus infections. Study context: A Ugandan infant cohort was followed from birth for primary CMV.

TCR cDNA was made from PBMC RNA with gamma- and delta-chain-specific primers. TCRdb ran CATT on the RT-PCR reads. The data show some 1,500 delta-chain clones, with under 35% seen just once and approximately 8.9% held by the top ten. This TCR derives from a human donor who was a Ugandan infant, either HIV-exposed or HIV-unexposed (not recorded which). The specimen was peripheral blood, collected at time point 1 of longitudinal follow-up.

The CDR3 region has the DNA TGTGCTCTTGGGGACCATTTTCCTCACGCCCGCACCCTGAAACTCATCTTT. Translation gives CALGDHFPHARTLKLIF. The chain employs TRDV1 and TRDJ1, with D maybe TRDD2 (5 bases). The germline V gene encodes CDR1 TSWWSYY and CDR2 QGS. The CDR3 has 17 residues. Trimming removed 3 bases from V and 8 bases from J, with 25 bases in between.